This TCR beta chain was sequenced in a study of T cell repertoires in breast cancer (TCRdb year 2016). General notes on the study: Tumors, lymph nodes and peripheral blood lymphocytes from breast cancer patients were profiled in the study, along with peripheral blood from healthy control donors. The majority of the 21 patient tumors analyzed for shared TCRs were ER+/PR+. Nine healthy donors, of an age range similar to that of the patients, were included as controls. On average, sequencing produced approximately 500,000 sequences per sample, which came to roughly 10 reads per input cell. Because breast cancer has a low mutational burden and rarely has common mutations, the study reasoned that TCRs shared between breast cancer patients would target shared antigens. Tumors and tumor-involved lymph nodes were minced, digested with Liberase and DNase, and then passed through 70-um and 40-um filters. Tumor-free lymph nodes were processed without enzymatic digestion, and Ficoll was used to separate blood samples.

Overall results and qualifications from the work: Emulsion RT-PCR was considered qualitative rather than quantitative, because transcript abundance and primer differences skewed the recovery of clones. Shared TCRs were encoded by various nucleotide sequences, which suggests selection and expansion based on antigen. Compared with tumor-free nodes, tumor-involved sentinel lymph nodes shared about fourfold more TCRs with matched tumor repertoires (about 8.3% versus 1.9%). Genuine antitumor clones may have been missed because singleton TCRs were discarded and only part of each tumor was sampled. Shared TCRs showed TRBV7 predominance, possibly reflecting tumor recognition or mispriming bias from eight TRBV7 primers. Over 15 TCR pairs were shared across seven or more patient tumors and were rarely found in control blood, which suggested possible tumor specificity.

With regard to this clonotype: This clone's antigen is unknown. Base-call qualities are not available, and no considerably larger clone is one nucleotide away.

Library creation used emulsion pairing. Unpaired genes were suppressed by a second nested PCR with blocking oligos, after which a third nested PCR added Illumina adaptors and barcodes. Each emulsion RT-PCR master mix held roughly 5,000-250,000 T cells and included C-region, Stepout and V-region primers. The Micellula Emulsion and Purification Kit was used to generate emulsions, and Qiagen OneStep RT-PCR reagents were used for RT-PCR. Pooled libraries were sequenced with paired-end 2 x 250 reads on an Illumina MiSeq. Processing in the source paper ran as follows. Read pairs were joined in Galaxy and clipped at the engineered overlap into separate alpha and beta files; unclipped reads were discarded. Alpha-beta pairs were assigned using CompleteTCR, a MiTCR-based pipeline in which chains sharing read cluster identifiers are linked by an R script. TCR sequences seen only once, which were about 1-3.3%, were removed as potential sequencing errors. The raw public reads went through TCRdb reprocessing: fastp at Q25, MiXCR clone calling, in-frame beta chains kept. When rows share a CDR3 protein, they turn into one entry using the most common DNA and genes. TCRdb, not the original authors, processed these V and J calls. Within this sample are about 4,000 distinct CDR3 sequences, with 35% of them counted one time only. The ten largest clones represent approximately 35% of the sample.

Paired alpha-beta TCRs of CD8+ T cells were analyzed using an expanded emulsion RT-PCR method with primers for all TCR V genes. CD8+ T cells were isolated with a CD8 positive selection kit and incubated overnight in roughly 9.1 IU/mL IL-2 before emulsion RT-PCR. Including cysteine and phenylalanine, the CDR3 has 14 amino acids. The retained sequence is limited to the CDR3, 42 bases, with the frame set at the first base. As encoded in the germline V gene, CDR1 is SGDLS while CDR2 is YYNGEE. V drops 0 bases and J drops 10 bases, leaving 14 bases in between. This TCR was recovered from a pool of human donors with breast cancer or a healthy control (not recorded which). Sample: CD8+ T cells. The chain is assembled from TRBV9 and TRBJ2-1; the D gene is possibly TRBD1 or TRBD2, each agreeing over 6 bases. The nucleotide sequence reads TGTGCCAGCAGCGTAGTAGGGGGGAGCAGGGAGCAGTTCTTC. It codes for CASSVVGGSREQFF.